The clone carrying this T cell receptor (beta chain) was seen only a few times. Its target is not known. The V gene lost 3 bases and the J gene lost 8 bases, with 17 bases spanning the gap. Germline-derived CDR1 and CDR2 are SGHDT and YYEEEE. CDR3 length: 14 residues. Profiling relied on immunoSEQ multiplex PCR, and the TCRdb table lists in-frame clones only, not all of them. The sample lists about 94,000 clones; about 91% were seen once. The sample originates from a study of graft-versus-host responses after intestinal transplantation. Across the study: Anti-thymocyte globulin was used for induction in all recipients, who then took tacrolimus and steroids for about three years. Study-wide results and limits: Analysis identified GvH clones in recipient marrow, with some appearing first in ileum or blood. Within the allografts of patients who had graft-donor T cell macrochimerism, graft-versus-host to host-versus-graft clonal ratios were high.

The starting material was unstimulated CD8+ T cells sorted from spleen or lymph node cells, obtained before intestinal transplant. This rearrangement joins TRBV5-6 to TRBJ1-2, with TRBD1 as a possible D gene (5 bases). The sequence came from a human donor who received an intestinal transplant. CDR3 in DNA: TGTGCCAGCAGCTCCACCCCGGGGGGAGTGGGCTACACCTTC. It is translated as CASSSTPGGVGYTF.